This entry lists 22 T cell receptor beta chains sequenced from one sample in a study of OX40 agonist ivuxolimab in advanced cancers. Libraries were prepared by immunoSEQ multiplex PCR; TCRdb keeps only in-frame clonotypes and omits some of them. The sample holds approximately 69,000 clones, about 90% seen once. The starting material was CD4+ or CD8+ T cells sorted from blood, obtained in a trial of the OX40 agonist ivuxolimab. The receptors were sampled from an adult with an advanced solid tumor such as melanoma, head and neck, liver or kidney cancer.

The chain carries TRBV27 and TRBJ1-6; 8 bases are shared with TRBD1. The CDR3 consists of 14 residues. Per germline, CDR1 MNHEY and CDR2 SMNVEV (reference sequence). The junction had 4 bases not matched to a gene; V was cut back by 3 bases and J by 9 bases. CDR3 in DNA: TGTGCCAGCAGTTTGGGCAGGGGGCTTTCACCCCTCCACTTT. Its protein product is CASSLGRGLSPLHF.

This clone was recorded only once. The rearrangement uses TRBV28 and TRBJ2-2; 9 bases are shared with TRBD2. Trimming took 3 bases from V and 5 from J; bases not matched to a gene: 10. The CDR3 sequence is 17 residues long. CDR1 and CDR2 from the germline V gene are MDHEN and SYDVKM. CDR3 coding DNA: TGTGCCAGCAGTTTGGGTGGGCTAGCGGGAAAGACCGGGGAGCTGTTTTTT. Its protein is CASSLGGLAGKTGELFF.

The genes are TRBV7-3 and TRBJ1-1; no clear D gene. The ends were cut back, 6 bases at V and 5 bases at J, with 13 bases in the middle. The CDR3 totals 13 residues. Germline-derived CDR1 and CDR2 are SGHTA and FQGTGA. The CDR3 coding sequence is TGTGCCAGCAGACCCTCGCCCGGGACTGAAGCTTTCTTT. Its translation: CASRPSPGTEAFF.

The rearrangement uses TRBV6-6 and TRBJ1-2, with no clear D. Trimming removed 6 bases from V and 0 bases from J, with 17 bases in between. Germline V lookup: CDR1 MNHNY, CDR2 SVGAGI (reference sequence). There are 16 residues in the CDR3. In DNA, the CDR3 is TGTGCCAGCAGACCCCTCGCCGGGTCATCTAACTATGGCTACACCTTC. This codes for CASRPLAGSSNYGYTF.

The chain recombines TRBV7-9 with TRBJ1-6, with D perhaps matching TRBD1 (5 bases). CDR3 length equals 14 residues. In germline, CDR1 is SEHNR, CDR2 FQNEAQ (reference sequence). The V and J ends lost 2 bases and 9 bases respectively, with 11 bases between them. CDR3 nucleotide sequence: TGTGCCAGCAGCTTAACAGGAGACTTTTCACCCCTCCACTTT. This codes for CASSLTGDFSPLHF. Full variable domain (outside the CDR3, taken from reference TRBV7-9 and TRBJ1-6): DTGVSQNPRHKITKRGQNVTFRCDPISEHNRLYWYRQTLGQGPEFLTYFQNEAQLEKSRLLSDRFSAERPKGSFSTLEIQRTEQGDSAMYLCASSLTGDFSPLHFGNGTRLTVT.

The chain recombines TRBV7-8 with TRBJ2-1; 13 bases match TRBD2. Looked up from germline, CDR1 is SGHVS and CDR2 is FQNEAQ. This CDR3 region has 15 residues. With 6 bases clipped from V and 9 bases from J, the junction kept 8 bases outside the gene matches. The CDR3 protein is CASSPGTSGTGEQFF. CDR3 DNA: TGTGCCAGCAGTCCCGGGACTAGCGGGACGGGTGAGCAGTTCTTC.

V and J are TRBV6-1 and TRBJ2-5; 9 bases are shared with TRBD1. CDR1 and CDR2 from the germline V gene are MNHNS and SASEGT. The CDR3 extends over 15 amino acids. With 0 bases clipped from V and 5 bases from J, the junction kept 4 bases outside the gene matches. CDR3 residues: CASSEAGTGWETQYF. CDR3 sequence (DNA): TGTGCCAGCAGTGAAGCGGGGACAGGGTGGGAGACCCAGTACTTC.

The chain joins TRBV19 to TRBJ2-7, with TRBD2 matching over 9 bases. Trimming removed 4 bases from V and 4 bases from J; junction bases left unmatched: 5. CDR3 size: 14 residues. Germline-derived CDR1 and CDR2 are LNHDA and SQIVND (reference sequence). The DNA for the CDR3 is TGTGCCAGTAGTACGATAGCGGGAGAGTACGAGCAGTACTTC. This translates into CASSTIAGEYEQYF.

The CDR3 DNA is TGTGCCAGCAGCCCCTCGGGGGCTAGTTATGGCTACACCTTC. Its protein is CASSPSGASYGYTF. The chain links TRBV14 to TRBJ1-2; a weak D match, TRBD1 (6 bases). This CDR3 comprises 14 residues. Per the germline V gene, CDR1 is SGHDN and CDR2 is FVKESK. V lost 4 bases and J 5 bases, leaving 14 bases between the germline ends.

The V call is TRBV10-2, the J call TRBJ2-6; TRBD1 matches 11 bases. Germline assignment: CDR1 WSHSY and CDR2 SAAADI. The CDR3 has 17 residues. The J segment lost 2 bases and the V segment lost 5 bases, leaving 5 bases of the junction unmatched. The CDR3 region is CASSNPGQGAGANVLTF. DNA of the CDR3: TGCGCCAGCAGTAACCCGGGACAGGGGGCTGGGGCCAACGTCCTGACTTTC.

The rearrangement joins TRBV27 to TRBJ1-5; weak D call: TRBD1 (6 bases). The germline V gene encodes CDR1 MNHEY and CDR2 SMNVEV (reference sequence). The CDR3 sequence is 15 residues long. V was clipped by 8 bases and J by 0 bases, with 14 bases between them. The CDR3 spells CASRGQPDSNQPQHF. Here the CDR3 DNA reads TGTGCCAGCCGCGGACAGCCCGATAGCAATCAGCCCCAGCATTTT.

V usage is TRBV2 and J usage is TRBJ2-3; 8 positions agree with TRBD2. Germline V lookup: CDR1 SNHLY, CDR2 FYNNEI. The CDR3 has 15 amino acids. Trimming took 2 bases from V and 2 from J; bases not matched to a gene: 3. DNA of the CDR3: TGTGCCAGCAGTGAACGGACTAGCCCCACAGATACGCAGTATTTT. Encoded protein: CASSERTSPTDTQYF.

J is TRBJ1-4 and V is TRBV12-2; the table's D gene call, TRBD1, was not cross checked with the DNA. TRBV12-2 counts as a pseudogene. The CDR3 runs 19 residues. The CDR3 sequence: CASRLPQGGFVWTNEKLFF. For the CDR3, the DNA is TGTGCAAGTCGCTTACCACAGGGTGGGTTTGTGTGGACTAATGAAAAACTGTTTTTT.

The chain links TRBV7-8 to TRBJ1-1; D gene uncertain. Germline CDR1 reads SGHVS; CDR2 reads FQNEAQ. This CDR3 comprises 13 residues. Trimming shortened V by 5 bases and J by 4 bases, and 11 bases separated the two germline ends. The CDR3 loop reads CASSTDKGTEAFF. The CDR3 DNA reads TGTGCCAGCAGCACAGATAAGGGCACTGAAGCTTTCTTT. The whole variable domain, remainder taken from reference TRBV7-8 and TRBJ1-1, is GAGVSQSPRYKVAKRGQDVALRCDPISGHVSLFWYQQALGQGPEFLTYFQNEAQLDKSGLPSDRFFAERPEGSVSTLKIQRTQQEDSAVYLCASSTDKGTEAFFGQGTRLTVV.

The chain combines TRBV2 with TRBJ2-7; D is uncertain. CDR3 size: 16 residues. V was trimmed by 7 bases and J by 0 bases, leaving 19 bases between them. Per germline, CDR1 SNHLY and CDR2 FYNNEI. CDR3 residues: CASTLFGSFSSYEQYF. The CDR3 DNA reads TGTGCCAGCACCTTATTCGGGTCGTTCAGCTCCTACGAGCAGTACTTC.

The chain carries TRBV11-2 and TRBJ1-4; D unclear. The CDR3 contains 15 residues. V was shortened by 2 bases and J by 8 bases, with 15 bases between the two germline ends. CDR1 is SGHAT, CDR2 FQNNGV, per germline. The CDR3 DNA is TGTGCCAGCAGCTTATCGGGGATCCGAAACGAAAAACTGTTTTTT. This sequence encodes CASSLSGIRNEKLFF. The complete variable domain, with remaining parts taken from reference TRBV11-2 and TRBJ1-4, reads EAGVAQSPRYKIIEKRQSVAFWCNPISGHATLYWYQQILGQGPKLLIQFQNNGVVDDSQLPKDRFSAERLKGVDSTLKIQPAKLEDSAVYLCASSLSGIRNEKLFFGSGTQLSVL.

This chain joins TRBV5-4 and TRBJ2-1; 10 bases fit TRBD1. CDR3 length equals 17 residues. Germline lookup yields CDR1 SGHNT and CDR2 YYREEE (reference sequence). Trimming took 4 bases from V and 1 from J; bases not matched to a gene: 8. The CDR3, as DNA: TGTGCCAGCAGCCCCCGACAGGGGGCAGGGTCCTACAATGAGCAGTTCTTC. Protein sequence: CASSPRQGAGSYNEQFF.

This rearrangement joins TRBV7-3 to TRBJ1-5; TRBD1 aligns across 9 bases. Trimming removed 1 base from V and 9 bases from J; junction bases left unmatched: 4. Looked up from germline, CDR1 is SGHTA and CDR2 is FQGTGA. The length of the CDR3 is 14 residues. This CDR3 reads CASSLKGQGTPQHF. The CDR3 DNA sequence: TGTGCCAGCAGCTTAAAGGGACAGGGCACGCCCCAGCATTTT.

The chain uses TRBV5-5 and TRBJ2-5; D unresolved. The V gene lost 0 bases and the J gene lost 4 bases, with 10 bases spanning the gap. Per the germline V gene, CDR1 is SGHKS and CDR2 is YYEKEE (reference sequence). The CDR3 has 14 amino acids. The CDR3 nucleotides are TGTGCCAGCAGCTTGGGTCCCGGTGGAGAGACCCAGTACTTC. It is translated as CASSLGPGGETQYF.

The chain joins TRBV30 to TRBJ2-7; TRBD2 matches 8 bases. The germline gives CDR1 GTSNPN, CDR2 SVGIG (reference sequence). The junction had 6 bases not matched to a gene; V was cut back by 5 bases and J by 3 bases. This CDR3 comprises 13 residues. Here the CDR3 DNA reads TGTGCCTGGGGAAGGGGACTAGTCTACGAGCAGTACTTC. It encodes CAWGRGLVYEQYF.

The chain is built from TRBV6-1 and TRBJ2-3, with TRBD2 identical over 7 bases. V lost 4 bases, J lost 2 bases, and 6 bases stayed unmatched. CDR1 is MNHNS and CDR2 is SASEGT in the germline V gene. The CDR3 contains 15 residues. Here the CDR3 reads CASSVIAGNTDTQYF. The CDR3 nucleotides are TGTGCCAGCAGTGTAATAGCGGGTAACACAGATACGCAGTATTTT.

This rearrangement joins TRBV19 to TRBJ1-1; TRBD1 is a possible D gene (5 bases). The CDR3 runs to 14 residues. Germline lookup yields CDR1 LNHDA and CDR2 SQIVND (reference sequence). The V end lost 5 bases, the J end lost 6 bases, and 16 bases lay between the germline ends. The CDR3 DNA is TGTGCCAGTAGTTCCGCCGCGAGGGGTTCTGAAGCTTTCTTT. Translating it yields CASSSAARGSEAFF.